A selection of T cell receptor beta chains follows, all from one sample in a study of cytomegalovirus exposure and HLA in healthy donors. The assay was immunoSEQ multiplex PCR, and TCRdb's table has in-frame clones only and misses some. The top ten clones hold about 1.1% of a sample with 100,000 or so clones, roughly 82% of them seen once. Sequenced input: PBMCs. The origin of the receptors is a woman aged 18-30 years in good health and CMV-seronegative. CDR3s include the opening cysteine and the closing phenylalanine or tryptophan. D genes are given only for firm matches. For some rows the clone size is stated as once, few or many, or as a class when expanded; others skip it.

cdr3_nt | cdr3_aa | clone_size | d_call | j_call | v_call
TGTGCCAGCATGGGACAGAAGGTGGCTAATGAAAAACTGTTTTTT | CASMGQKVANEKLFF | . | TRBD1 | TRBJ1-4 | TRBV2
TGTGCCAGCAGCTTACCTACTAGCGGCTACGAGCAGTACTTC | CASSLPTSGYEQYF | . | TRBD2 | TRBJ2-7 | TRBV7-2
TGTGCCAGCAGTTTATCAGTATGGAATGAGCAGTTCTTC | CASSLSVWNEQFF | . | . | TRBJ2-1 | TRBV28
TGTGCCATCAGTGTGGAGACAGGGTTAGATGCTTTCTTT | CAISVETGLDAFF | . | TRBD1 | TRBJ1-1 | TRBV10-3
TGTGCCAGCAGCTTAACGTCAACAGGGTATAGCACAGATACGCAGTATTTT | CASSLTSTGYSTDTQYF | . | . | TRBJ2-3 | TRBV7-3
TGTGCCAGCAGTCGGGACAGGGAAATCGACGAGCAGTACTTC | CASSRDREIDEQYF | . | TRBD1 | TRBJ2-7 | TRBV6-1
TGTGCCAGCAGCTTAGTGAGTCGGGAGTCCCCCGTGCAGTACTTC | CASSLVSRESPVQYF | . | . | TRBJ2-7 | TRBV7-2
TGCAGCGTCATAAGGGACAGCTACGAGCAGTACTTC | CSVIRDSYEQYF | once | TRBD1 | TRBJ2-7 | TRBV29-1
TGTGCCAGCAGTTTACCTCGGACAGGGAACTCCTATAATTCACCCCTCCACTTT | CASSLPRTGNSYNSPLHF | . | TRBD1 | TRBJ1-6 | TRBV28
TGTGCCAGTAGTGGCGGTCACGCAGATACGCAGTATTTT | CASSGGHADTQYF | . | . | TRBJ2-3 | TRBV19
TGTGCCTGGAGCCCAATCGGCGGGGGGCCATGGATATCGCCCCTCCACTTT | CAWSPIGGGPWISPLHF | . | . | TRBJ1-6 | TRBV30
TGTGCCAGCAGTTTCTCCCCTGATAATTCACCCCTCCACTTT | CASSFSPDNSPLHF | . | . | TRBJ1-6 | TRBV6-5
TGTGCCAGCACCGGGGACAGGGGGCGTCCGGGACAAGAGACCCAGTACTTC | CASTGDRGRPGQETQYF | . | TRBD1 | TRBJ2-5 | TRBV28
TGTGCCATCAGTGGAATACTAGCGGGGGGGGAAGAGACCCAGTACTTC | CAISGILAGGEETQYF | . | TRBD2 | TRBJ2-5 | TRBV10-3
TGCGCCAGCAGCTTGGGGGTTCAGGGCGGCGGGGAGCTGTTTTTT | CASSLGVQGGGELFF | . | . | TRBJ2-2 | TRBV5-1
TGTGCCAGCAGTTTCGACACCGATCAGCCCCAGCATTTT | CASSFDTDQPQHF | . | . | TRBJ1-5 | TRBV6-4
TGTGCCAGTAGTACACCGGACAGCGAACCGAACACCGGGGAGCTGTTTTTT | CASSTPDSEPNTGELFF | . | . | TRBJ2-2 | TRBV19
TGTGCCAGCAAGGGGGACCTCTCCTACAATGAGCAGTTCTTC | CASKGDLSYNEQFF | few | . | TRBJ2-1 | TRBV2
TGTGCCAGCAGCCCAAGGACAGAGGATGAGCAGTTCTTC | CASSPRTEDEQFF | . | . | TRBJ2-1 | TRBV27
TGCGCCAGCAGCCTTAGACAGAGGGGACTTTACGAGCAGTACTTC | CASSLRQRGLYEQYF | . | . | TRBJ2-7 | TRBV5-1
TGTGCCAGCAGTTTATCGGGAGTTTGGGAGTTCTTC | CASSLSGVWEFF | . | . | TRBJ2-1 | TRBV27
TGCAGCGTTGCAGCTAGCGGGGGCACAGATACGCAGTATTTT | CSVAASGGTDTQYF | . | TRBD2 | TRBJ2-3 | TRBV29-1
TGTGCCAGCAGTGAACATTCAGGAAACACCATATATTTT | CASSEHSGNTIYF | . | . | TRBJ1-3 | TRBV25-1
TGTGCCAGCAGCGTAGGCGGACAGGGTGGCTACGAGCAGTACTTC | CASSVGGQGGYEQYF | . | TRBD1 | TRBJ2-7 | TRBV9
TGTGCCAGCAGGCCTCGGACAGGGGTGAACACCGGGGAGCTGTTTTTT | CASRPRTGVNTGELFF | . | TRBD1 | TRBJ2-2 | TRBV6-6
TGCGCCAGCAGCCCGATAGCGGGAGGGATTGCAGATACGCAGTATTTT | CASSPIAGGIADTQYF | . | TRBD2 | TRBJ2-3 | TRBV5-1
TGTGCCAGCAGAGACAGGAAAAGTCCGGATCCACGTTCTGGAAACACCATATATTTT | CASRDRKSPDPRSGNTIYF | few | . | TRBJ1-3 | TRBV7-9
TGTGCCAGCAGTTACTACAGGGGGCGAACTAATGAAAAACTGTTTTTT | CASSYYRGRTNEKLFF | . | TRBD1 | TRBJ1-4 | TRBV6-5
TGTGCCTGGGGACAGGGGGCAGCAGAGACCCAGTACTTC | CAWGQGAAETQYF | . | TRBD1 | TRBJ2-5 | TRBV30
TGTGCCAGCAGTGAAGACCGGGACAGGGGAGAGACCCAGTACTTC | CASSEDRDRGETQYF | . | TRBD1 | TRBJ2-5 | TRBV2
TGCGCCAGCAGCCTTCGGGACAGGGGCGACTATGGCTACACCTTC | CASSLRDRGDYGYTF | few | TRBD1 | TRBJ1-2 | TRBV4-3
TGCGCCAGCAGCCAAAACTATGGTGATGAGCAGTTCTTC | CASSQNYGDEQFF | . | . | TRBJ2-1 | TRBV4-1
TGCGCCAGCACCCAAGCCACGGGACAAGATGAAAAACTGTTTTTT | CASTQATGQDEKLFF | . | . | TRBJ1-4 | TRBV5-1
TGTGCCAGCAGCCCGACTAGCGGGAGCTACAATGAGCAGTTCTTC | CASSPTSGSYNEQFF | . | TRBD2 | TRBJ2-1 | TRBV6-4